This TCR beta chain is from a study of PD-L1 blockade in urothelial cancer. Study at large: Males with bladder-origin urothelial cancer made up about 85% of the roughly 29 patients. Per blood sample, T cells had a median of 141,255.

The CDR3 contains 17 residues. Trimming took 0 bases from V and 6 from J; bases not matched to a gene: 6. Germline lookup yields CDR1 SGHRS and CDR2 YFSETQ. Clones were read by immunoSEQ multiplex PCR, and TCRdb kept only the in-frame ones, dropping some. The sample records about 76,000 clones, around four fifths being singletons. The receptor's source is a man in his 70s with urothelial cancer. The genes are TRBV5-1 and TRBJ2-1; 13 positions agree with TRBD2. The sequenced sample was PBMCs, obtained around atezolizumab (anti-PD-L1) treatment. The CDR3 DNA sequence: TGCGCCAGCAGCTTGGTCAAGACTAGCGGGAGGTCCAATGAGCAGTTCTTC. Amino acid sequence: CASSLVKTSGRSNEQFF. The full variable domain, rest sourced from reference TRBV5-1 and TRBJ2-1, is KAGVTQTPRYLIKTRGQQVTLSCSPISGHRSVSWYQQTPGQGLQFLFEYFSETQRNKGNFPGRFSGRQFSNSRSEMNVSTLELGDSALYLCASSLVKTSGRSNEQFFGPGTRLTVL.